This TCR beta chain is from a study of radiation and T cells in renal cell carcinoma. Whole-study findings and limits: Dominant CDR3 motifs occupied more repertoire in irradiated than control tumors.

The assay was immunoSEQ multiplex PCR, and TCRdb's table has in-frame clones only and misses some. The sample gives 24,000 or so clones, about 62% of which show up once; about 20% is in the top ten. Treatment: treatment-naive control, cytoreductive nephrectomy. V shed 3 bases and J shed 3 bases, with 14 bases lying between them. Germline V gives CDR1 SGHDN, CDR2 FVKESK. The CDR3 spans 15 residues. On this clone: Its antigen is unidentified.

This TCR was recovered from a man aged 35-49 years with renal cell carcinoma. The sample consisted of tumor tissue, taken from a patient whose treatment was nephrectomy without radiotherapy. The rearrangement links TRBV14 to TRBJ1-1; perhaps TRBD1 as D (5 bases). CDR3 amino acids: CASSQLGTSDTEAFF. DNA for the CDR3: TGTGCCAGCAGCCAGCTAGGGACGAGTGACACTGAAGCTTTCTTT.